This TCR beta chain was retrieved from a study of prognosis after radiotherapy for stage I lung cancer (dated by TCRdb to about 2021). Regarding the research as a whole: Between April 2018 and early 2019, approximately 20 stage I NSCLC patients were enrolled in Nanjing, China. In every patient, SBRT was given without any concurrent therapy. The cohort comprised 10 to 15 men and roughly 6 women with a median age of roughly 75 years, ranging from roughly 53 to 95 years. The study took one blood sample before SBRT and one after SBRT from each of approximately 20 patients and sequenced all 40 or so samples. Tumor histology was squamous cell carcinoma in about 7 patients and adenocarcinoma in roughly 12. Every patient was deemed medically inoperable, over 10 because of comorbidities and roughly 7 because they refused surgery. This study profiled peripheral blood TCR beta repertoires from stage I NSCLC patients before and after stereotactic body radiotherapy and linked the repertoires to distant failure. Patients with newly diagnosed primary stage I lung tumors numbered over eleven, with a few others having oligometastatic NSCLC after surgical resection of the primary tumor. Four of the 19 patients developed distant metastases after SBRT, at a median of around seven months; the other 15 showed no significant progression. Using image-guided IMRT or VMAT, SBRT was delivered in 3 to 5 fractions at a biologically effective dose of at least 100 Gy. Study-wide findings and limitations: Post-SBRT Shannon entropy and its change from baseline were lower in patients who developed distant metastases; baseline Shannon entropy was not associated with metastases. Differences in TRBV and TRBJ usage frequencies by metastasis status were reportedly observed in two V genes at baseline and in nine V and two J genes after SBRT. A decrease in unique TCR clone counts was observed after SBRT (median roughly 10,000 before versus about 7,000 after; Wilcoxon paired P=0.011). The study was limited by its small cohort and short follow-up, and the findings require independent validation. No determination of tumor specificity was made for expanded TCR clones. All reported P values were unadjusted for multiple comparisons.

A history of other malignancies or of prior chemotherapy or radiotherapy was absent in all patients, and node-negative disease was shown on CT and PET/CT in all patients. At each of the two time points, 5.5 to 7.5 milliliters of peripheral venous blood were collected into EDTA tubes. Ficoll-Paque Plus density-gradient centrifugation was used to isolate PBMCs. Samples were stored at -80°C immediately after collection until analysis. Two rounds of multiplex PCR were performed to amplify the TCR beta CDR3 region from genomic DNA. In the first PCR round, primers specific to each TRBV and TRBJ gene were used, and the primer sequences were filed in Chinese patent CN105087789A. The second PCR round used universal primers. The Roche High Pure PCR Template Preparation Kit was used to extract genomic DNA from frozen PBMCs. The libraries underwent paired-end sequencing with 151 bp reads on an Illumina HiSeq 3000. The authors' pipeline ran thus. CutAdapt was used to remove raw reads lacking the multiplex PCR primer sequences. PEAR was used to merge high-quality paired reads into contigs. MiXCR assigned TRB V, D and J gene segments to each contig by aligning to reference sequences. CDR3 sequences were clustered by base quality and sequence similarity to remove sequencing errors. Diversity was calculated as Shannon entropy divided by the natural log of the number of productive TCR sequences. Clonality was defined as one minus Shannon entropy divided by the natural log of the number of unique clonotypes. Progression-free survival cut-offs for repertoire metrics were chosen using the Youden index of ROC curves, with analyses run in R 3.5.3. The public sequencing data were trimmed at Q25 with fastp and processed into clonotypes with MiXCR by TCRdb, which kept only in-frame beta chains. Duplicate CDR3 protein sequences are folded into a single record with the most common DNA and genes. In this record, the V and J calls reflect TCRdb's handling and not the investigators' own analysis. The sample table shows roughly 20,000 distinct CDR3 sequences, and 45% to 70% are seen once. Less than 30% of the sample is taken by the ten largest.

This clonotype was picked up a small number of times. Its binding antigen is unknown. No base quality information exists; no much larger clone differs at one position. Inclusive of the bounding cysteine and phenylalanine, the CDR3 is 16 residues long. Only CDR3 DNA is held: 48 bases, read in frame from base 1. V gives up 3 bases and J gives up 3 bases, and the segment between their germline ends measures 15 bases. The germline V gene encodes CDR1 MGHDK and CDR2 SYGVNS. The clonotype comes from a donor aged 50 or older with non-small cell lung cancer. This specimen was PBMCs, taken before or after stereotactic body radiation therapy (not recorded which). This chain is built from TRBV25-1 and TRBJ2-1; a confident D gene designation cannot be given. CDR3 region: CASSELGLGNYNEQFF. The DNA is TGTGCCAGCAGTGAGTTAGGTTTAGGGAACTACAATGAGCAGTTCTTC.